This record looks at one T cell receptor (beta chain) sequence and its context. The antigen remains undetermined. The PCR used 60 Vbeta and 13 Jbeta primers. Method: immunoSEQ multiplex PCR; TCRdb's copy keeps in-frame clones and lacks some. The repertoire consists of some 130,000 clones, with over 75% occurring once and the leading ten covering 4.2%. These data belong to a study of cytomegalovirus exposure and HLA in healthy donors. V lost 6 bases and J lost 7; bases outside the gene matches: 13. From germline, CDR1 is MDHEN and CDR2 SYDVKM. This CDR3 is 17 amino acids long. Study-level points and caveats: The study labeled 164 TCR beta chains cytomegalovirus-associated. Later, an analysis showed that TCR beta chains associated with HLA were more clonally expanded than others that were equally common. Per published reports, the classifier diagnosed cytomegalovirus status with high specificity and sensitivity. A later analysis linked a missense DCLRE1C variant to TCR beta V- and J-gene trimming.

This clonotype originated in a male donor in good health and CMV-seropositive. Source material: PBMCs. The gene calls are TRBV28 and TRBJ1-5; 12 nucleotides align to TRBD1. The CDR3 DNA reads as TGTGCCAGCAGACTCGCCCGGGACAGGGGGCCGGGGCAGCCCCAGCATTTT. Encoded protein: CASRLARDRGPGQPQHF.